Listed below are T cell receptor beta chains from one sample, sequenced in a study of blood T cell repertoires in COVID-19. The data were produced by immunoSEQ multiplex PCR, yet TCRdb's version contains in-frame clones alone and is incomplete. The repertoire has over 150,000 clones, approximately 80% of them found once; the top ten carry about 12%. Input material: peripheral blood. Receptor source: a human donor in a cohort sampled during active COVID-19. Each CDR3 is given with its conserved first and last residue. D genes are given only for firm matches. Size is stated for part of the rows, as once, few or many counts, or as a class when the clone is expanded.

d_gene | abundance | j_gene | v_gene | CDR3nt | CDR3aa
TRBD1 | once | TRBJ2-7 | TRBV28 | TGTGCCAGCAGTTCCCGGGACAGGGGCTACGAGCAGTACTTC | CASSSRDRGYEQYF
TRBD1 | NA | TRBJ2-7 | TRBV7-2 | TGTGCCAGCAGCTTCGCGGGACAGGGGGCTTACGAGCAGTACTTC | CASSFAGQGAYEQYF
NA | NA | TRBJ2-1 | TRBV27 | TGTGCCAGCAGTTTATGGCGGGGCAATGAGCAGTTCTTC | CASSLWRGNEQFF
NA | NA | TRBJ1-2 | TRBV5-1 | TGCGCCAGCAGCCCCCCGTCCCAGTACGGGTATGGCTACACCTTC | CASSPPSQYGYGYTF
NA | NA | TRBJ2-5 | TRBV5-1 | TGCGCCAGCAGCTTTACAGGACAGAGACAAGAGACCCAGTACTTC | CASSFTGQRQETQYF
TRBD1 | NA | TRBJ2-5 | TRBV2 | TGTGCCAGCAGACCCAACAGGGGGCAACAAGAGACCCAGTACTTC | CASRPNRGQQETQYF
NA | NA | TRBJ2-3 | TRBV5-5 | TGTGCCAGCAGCTCCCGGACTACAGGGGCAGATACGCAGTATTTT | CASSSRTTGADTQYF
TRBD1 | NA | TRBJ2-2 | TRBV2 | TGTGCCAGCAGAAGGACAGGGGGAAGCACCGGGGAGCTGTTTTTT | CASRRTGGSTGELFF
NA | NA | TRBJ2-3 | TRBV5-1 | TGCGCCAGCAGACTAGGGACGGCCGGAGGGGATACGCAGTATTTT | CASRLGTAGGDTQYF
NA | few | TRBJ1-6 | TRBV7-9 | TGTGCCAGCAGCTCGGGAGGTAACAGCTATAGCCGCCTCCACTTT | CASSSGGNSYSRLHF
NA | NA | TRBJ2-5 | TRBV6-5 | TGTGCCAGCATCGCGGACAGCGCGTACCAAGAGACCCAGTACTTC | CASIADSAYQETQYF